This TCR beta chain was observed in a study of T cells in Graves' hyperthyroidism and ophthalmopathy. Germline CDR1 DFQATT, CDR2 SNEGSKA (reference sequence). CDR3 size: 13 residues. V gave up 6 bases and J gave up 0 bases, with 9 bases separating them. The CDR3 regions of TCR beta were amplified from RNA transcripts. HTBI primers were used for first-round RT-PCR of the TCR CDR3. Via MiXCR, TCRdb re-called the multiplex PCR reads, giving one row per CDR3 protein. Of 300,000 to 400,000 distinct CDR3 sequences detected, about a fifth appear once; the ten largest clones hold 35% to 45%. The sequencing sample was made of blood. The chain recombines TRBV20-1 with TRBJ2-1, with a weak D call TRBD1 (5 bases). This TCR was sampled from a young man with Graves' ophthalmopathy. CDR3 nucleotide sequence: TGCAGTGCCCTAAGGGGCTCCTACAATGAGCAGTTCTTC. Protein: CSALRGSYNEQFF.